The sequence of this T cell receptor beta chain was determined in a study of blood T cell repertoires in COVID-19. Turning to the study itself: The United States, Italy and Spain provided the acute and convalescent COVID-19 samples. The analysed material was cDNA or gDNA that came from T cells, B-cell-depleted T cells, or PBMCs.

Germline lookup yields CDR1 MNHEY and CDR2 SVGEGT. V was pared by 3 bases and J by 0 bases, with 4 bases of the junction left unmatched. CDR3 length: 15 amino acids. Under the authors' procedure: Estimated nucleated cell counts came from reference gene primer amplification. Clones were read by immunoSEQ multiplex PCR, and TCRdb kept only the in-frame ones, dropping some. The D gene and trimming were derived from the DNA, and the V and J assignments and clone size from that table. Of 200,000 to 300,000 clones in the sample, about 89% were seen once. J is TRBJ1-2 and V is TRBV6-2 or TRBV6-3; 7 bases fit TRBD1. The sequence was collected from a man aged 40-50 years who had recovered from COVID-19. Sequencing was done on a sample of peripheral blood. The CDR3 DNA follows: TGTGCCAGCAGTTATTCCGGGACAGCTAACTATGGCTACACCTTC. It encodes CASSYSGTANYGYTF.